Listed below are T cell receptor beta chains from one sample, sequenced in a study of T-cell memory formation after mild COVID-19. TCRdb independently ran MiXCR on the 5' RACE reads; one entry per CDR3 protein. The repertoire holds 180,000 or so distinct CDR3 sequences, with about a sixth as singletons. The sample was PBMCs or a T cell subset sorted from them (not recorded which). These receptor sequences come from an adult woman who had mild COVID-19 (a few samples of this study predate the infection). Cell type and time point are not known. Each CDR3 is given with its conserved first and last residue. Each record gives: clone size, D gene, V gene, J gene, CDR3 protein, CDR3 DNA. D genes are given only for firm matches. Part of the rows lack a size; the others show once, few, many or a class for expanded clones.

>few|TRBD1|TRBV3-1|TRBJ1-5
CASSQVGTGDQPQHF
TGTGCCAGCAGCCAAGTTGGGACAGGGGATCAGCCCCAGCATTTT
>-|-|TRBV7-2|TRBJ2-1
CASSIPGAINEQFF
TGTGCCAGCAGCATCCCGGGGGCTATAAATGAGCAGTTCTTC
>-|-|TRBV7-6|TRBJ2-3
CASPSTSTDTQYF
TGTGCCAGCCCTTCCACTAGCACAGATACGCAGTATTTT
>many|TRBD2|TRBV20-1|TRBJ2-3
CSASGGDTDTQYF
TGCAGTGCTAGCGGGGGGGATACAGATACGCAGTATTTT
>-|TRBD1|TRBV29-1|TRBJ1-1
CSVRTGGNTEAFF
TGCAGCGTAAGGACAGGGGGGAACACTGAAGCTTTCTTT
>few|-|TRBV11-3|TRBJ2-7
CASSLDSSGYEQYF
TGTGCCAGCAGCCTCGACTCCTCCGGCTACGAGCAGTACTTC
>few|TRBD2|TRBV7-2|TRBJ2-3
CASGQTSGGTDTQYF
TGTGCCAGCGGCCAGACTAGCGGGGGCACAGATACGCAGTATTTT
>-|-|TRBV27|TRBJ2-5
CASSPSRWETQYF
TGTGCCAGCAGTCCCTCAAGGTGGGAGACCCAGTACTTC
>few|-|TRBV20-1|TRBJ2-7
CSARVNGVNSYEQYF
TGCAGTGCTAGAGTGAACGGGGTGAATTCTTACGAGCAGTACTTC
>few|TRBD1|TRBV12-3/TRBV12-4|TRBJ1-2
CASSLRTGAPLGYTF
TGTGCCAGCAGTCTTAGAACAGGGGCCCCTTTGGGCTACACCTTC
>-|-|TRBV12-3/TRBV12-4|TRBJ2-5
CASSQGVETKYF
TGTGCCAGCAGTCAGGGTGTGGAGACCAAGTACTTC
>many|TRBD1|TRBV28|TRBJ2-7
CASSLVQGARLYEQYF
TGTGCCAGCAGTTTAGTACAGGGGGCGAGGCTCTACGAGCAGTACTTC